The 32 T cell receptor beta chains reported below all come from one sample, sequenced in a study of regulatory T cells in long-lasting Graves disease. Time point meaning: persistent/refractory GD, antithyroid drugs over 5 years with positive TRAb. The TCR library was prepared using RNA isolated from PBMCs. Libraries of TCR beta came from iRepertoire HTBI primers plus Arm-PCR of CDR3 regions. TCRdb recomputed calls from the multiplex PCR reads with MiXCR, one row per CDR3 protein. The repertoire holds about 460,000 distinct CDR3 sequences, about 22% seen once, with under 15% in the top ten. Here the sequenced sample was peripheral blood mononuclear cells (PBMCs), taken when the disease was refractory, from a patient treated with antithyroid drugs. These receptor sequences come from a female donor with Graves disease.

There are many counts of this clonotype. The chain joins TRBV3-1 to TRBJ1-1; D uncertain. This CDR3 has 12 residues. Germline CDR1 reads LGHDT; CDR2 reads YNNKEL (reference sequence). V dropped 3 bases and J dropped 8 bases, with 10 bases sitting between them. The CDR3 nucleotides are TGTGCCAGCAGCCAGGCTGAGAGAGAAGCTTTCTTT. Amino acid sequence: CASSQAEREAFF.

This clonotype was counted at least ten times. The rearrangement joins TRBV11-1 to TRBJ1-5, with a possible D match to TRBD1 (5 bases). CDR1 and CDR2 from the germline V gene are SGHAT and FQDESV (reference sequence). There are 15 residues in the CDR3. V gave up 3 bases and J gave up 4 bases, with 13 bases separating them. The CDR3 reads CASSFRAAPNQPQHF. The CDR3 bases are TGTGCCAGCAGCTTCAGGGCGGCCCCAAATCAGCCCCAGCATTTT.

The V call is TRBV5-5, the J call TRBJ2-7; 11 positions agree with TRBD2. The germline gives CDR1 SGHKS, CDR2 YYEKEE (reference sequence). The CDR3 is 17 residues long. The V and J ends lost 2 bases and 3 bases, in that order; junction bases with no gene match: 10. CDR3 nucleotides: TGTGCCAGCAGCTTTATTTGGGCTAGCGGGAGGATCTACGAGCAGTACTTC. Its translation: CASSFIWASGRIYEQYF.

Many counts were recorded for this clonotype. This chain links TRBV9 with TRBJ2-7, with TRBD1 identical over 8 bases. The CDR3 runs to 13 residues. Germline lookup yields CDR1 SGDLS and CDR2 YYNGEE. V shed 7 bases and J 0 bases; nucleotides not matched to a gene: 3. CDR3 bases: TGTGCCAGCGGGCAGGGGGCCTCCTACGAGCAGTACTTC. This encodes CASGQGASYEQYF.

In its sample, this clonotype was seen once. The V and J genes are TRBV6-1 and TRBJ1-5; D remains ambiguous. V shed 5 bases and J shed 7 bases, with 18 bases lying between them. Germline lookup yields CDR1 MNHNS and CDR2 SASEGT. This CDR3 comprises 15 residues. This chain's CDR3 is CASSPDLEVRQPQHF. The CDR3 DNA is TGTGCCAGCAGTCCGGACCTGGAGGTTAGGCAGCCCCAGCATTTT.

The CDR3 sequence is CASRTTGAGYSNQPQHF. CDR3 bases: TGTGCCAGCAGGACAACAGGGGCCGGATATAGCAATCAGCCCCAGCATTTT. The gene calls are TRBV28 and TRBJ1-5; the match to TRBD1 covers 7 bases. With V trimmed by 6 bases and J by 0 bases, 11 bases remained unmatched. Germline values: CDR1 MDHEN, CDR2 SYDVKM. The length of the CDR3 is 17 residues.

Notes on this clonotype: This may come from a read error, since a much larger clone is one base off. The chain carries TRBV2 and TRBJ2-5; D is perhaps TRBD2 (6 bases). Germline V CDR1 and CDR2: SNHLY, FYNNEI. This CDR3 has 16 residues. The chain's CDR3 is CATSSRPAGLQETQYF. CDR3 DNA sequence: TGTGCCACCAGTTCAAGACCAGCGGGCTTACAAGAGACCCAGTACTTC.

Ten or more counts support this clonotype. The chain has TRBV6-1 and TRBJ2-5; D is unresolved. V lost 7 bases to trimming and J lost 2 bases, with 8 bases between them. CDR1 and CDR2 from the germline V gene are MNHNS and SASEGT. The CDR3 is 12 residues long. The CDR3 is CASTFGQETQYF. The CDR3 bases are TGTGCCAGCACCTTTGGGCAAGAGACCCAGTACTTC.

The chain has TRBV18 and TRBJ1-6; TRBD1 matches at 7 bases. Germline CDR1 KGHSH, CDR2 LQKENI. The CDR3 covers 16 residues. J lost 5 bases, V lost 3 bases, and 7 bases had no gene match. This chain's CDR3 is CASSPTTGQNNSPLHF. DNA for the CDR3: TGTGCCAGCTCACCCACAACGGGACAGAATAATTCACCCCTCCACTTT.

Many counts were recorded for this clonotype. This rearrangement joins TRBV19 to TRBJ1-1, with a possible D match to TRBD1 (6 bases). Germline CDR1 and CDR2: LNHDA and SQIVND (reference sequence). The CDR3 spans 15 residues. V lost 9 bases and J 0 bases, leaving 17 bases between the germline ends. Here the CDR3 reads CASKKGQGLNTEAFF. The CDR3 DNA follows: TGTGCCAGCAAGAAGGGACAAGGGTTGAACACTGAAGCTTTCTTT. Supplemented by reference TRBV19 and TRBJ1-1, the full variable domain reads DGGITQSPKYLFRKEGQNVTLSCEQNLNHDAMYWYRQDPGQGLRLIYYSQIVNDFQKGDIAEGYSVSREKKESFPLTVTSAQKNPTAFYLCASKKGQGLNTEAFFGQGTRLTVV.

There are many counts of this clonotype. V usage is TRBV12-3 or TRBV12-4 and J usage is TRBJ2-2; D not resolved. Between the trimmed V and J ends, which lost 10 bases and 0 bases, there was a span of 9 bases. The CDR3 consists of 13 residues. CDR3 bases: TGTGCCAACGGCCGGTCGAACACCGGGGAGCTGTTTTTT. Translated: CANGRSNTGELFF.

This chain joins TRBV9 and TRBJ2-3, with 8 nucleotides matching TRBD2. This CDR3 region has 16 residues. V gave up 4 bases and J gave up 2 bases; unmatched junction bases: 9. The germline gives CDR1 SGDLS, CDR2 YYNGEE. CDR3 nucleotides: TGTGCCAGCAGCACAAGCGGGAGACGGGACACAGATACGCAGTATTTT. This codes for CASSTSGRRDTDTQYF. The full variable domain, in which reference TRBV9 and TRBJ2-3 provide the parts outside the CDR3, is DSGVTQTPKHLITATGQRVTLRCSPRSGDLSVYWYQQSLDQGLQFLIQYYNGEERAKGNILERFSAQQFPDLHSELNLSSLELGDSALYFCASSTSGRRDTDTQYFGPGTRLTVL.

This clonotype was counted ten times or more. This sequence joins TRBV6-1 and TRBJ1-5, with D hard to call. This CDR3 contains 14 residues. Between the trimmed V and J ends, which lost 2 bases and 2 bases, there was a span of 7 bases. The germline CDR1 and CDR2 sequences are MNHNS and SASEGT. CDR3 in amino acids: CASSEMVGNQPQHF. CDR3 sequence (DNA): TGTGCCAGCAGTGAAATGGTAGGCAATCAGCCCCAGCATTTT.

The sample holds many counts of this clonotype. The gene calls are TRBV7-2 and TRBJ2-7; a weak D match, TRBD1 (5 bases). Trimming removed 1 base at V and 5 bases at J, with 9 bases between. The CDR3 length is 13 residues. The germline CDR1 and CDR2 sequences are SGHTA and FQGNSA. CDR3 coding DNA: TGTGCCAGCAGCTTAGTCGAAGGGGACGAGCAGTACTTC. Encoded protein: CASSLVEGDEQYF.

Comment on this clonotype: A read error may explain this, as a much larger clone is one base away. The CDR3 DNA is TGTGCCAGCAGGGACAGGACTTCATCACCCCTCCACTTT. Translated, it gives CASRDRTSSPLHF. The V call is TRBV28, the J call TRBJ1-6; the match to TRBD1 covers 7 bases. This CDR3 has 13 amino acids. Germline CDR1 reads MDHEN; CDR2 reads SYDVKM. Germline trimming cut 6 bases from V and 10 bases from J; bases unmatched to any gene: 6.

This clonotype came up a few times. The chain links TRBV14 to TRBJ2-2; 7 bases agree with TRBD1. The ends lost 5 bases at V and 2 bases at J; junction bases unmatched: 5. CDR3 length equals 15 residues. Germline values: CDR1 SGHDN, CDR2 FVKESK. The CDR3 protein is CASSRTGDNTGELFF. CDR3 bases: TGTGCCAGCAGCAGAACAGGGGACAACACCGGGGAGCTGTTTTTT.

This clonotype was recorded many times. The rearrangement joins TRBV28 to TRBJ1-4; no clear D gene. CDR3 length: 14 residues. Trimming took off 1 base at V and 8 bases at J, with 11 bases between the two ends. Germline V lookup: CDR1 MDHEN, CDR2 SYDVKM. The CDR3 loop reads CASSLSQQVEKLFF. The DNA of the CDR3 is TGTGCCAGCAGTTTATCCCAGCAGGTGGAAAAACTGTTTTTT.

This clonotype was found many times. CDR3: CATERRRDRRNTEAFF. DNA of the CDR3: TGTGCCACCGAACGCCGCCGGGACAGGCGGAACACTGAAGCTTTCTTT. The genes are TRBV15 and TRBJ1-1; 8 bases map to TRBD1. Germline CDR1 and CDR2: LNHNV and YYDKDF (reference sequence). This CDR3 spans 16 amino acids. V dropped 8 bases and J dropped 1; count of bases not matched to a gene: 12. Full variable domain (missing parts from reference TRBV15 and TRBJ1-1): DAMVIQNPRYQVTQFGKPVTLSCSQTLNHNVMYWYQQKSSQAPKLLFHYYDKDFNNEADTPDNFQSRRPNTSFCFLDIRSPGLGDTAMYLCATERRRDRRNTEAFFGQGTRLTVV.

The V gene is TRBV6-1, the J gene TRBJ1-3, with TRBD1 matching 9 bases. The J segment lost 4 bases and the V segment lost 8 bases, leaving 9 bases of the junction unmatched. The CDR3 is 15 residues long. Per germline, CDR1 MNHNS and CDR2 SASEGT. CDR3 DNA: TGTGCCAGCCAGGATAGGACAGGGGTCGGAAACACCATATATTTT. Translated, it gives CASQDRTGVGNTIYF.

The genes are TRBV7-8 and TRBJ2-3, with D perhaps TRBD2 (6 bases). V was cut by 5 bases and J by 3 bases, with 18 bases left in between. This CDR3 region has 16 residues. CDR1 is SGHVS, CDR2 FQNEAQ, per germline. This CDR3 is CASSLTWRGMTDTQYF. DNA for the CDR3: TGTGCCAGCAGCCTAACATGGAGGGGAATGACAGATACGCAGTATTTT.

Turning to this clonotype: This may arise from a read error, as a much more abundant clone is one base away. This chain joins TRBV6-1 and TRBJ1-6; maybe TRBD1 (6 bases). Trimming removed 7 bases at V and 3 bases at J, with 10 bases between. The CDR3 contains 14 residues. From germline, CDR1 is MNHNS and CDR2 SASEGT. In DNA form, the CDR3 reads TGTGCCAGCAAGGGGGATAACTATAATTCACCCCTCCACTTT. Its protein product is CASKGDNYNSPLHF.

This clonotype has ten or more counts. The CDR3 here is CASSFPGHTTSNYGYTF. The DNA of the CDR3 is TGTGCCAGCAGTTTTCCAGGACACACCACCTCTAACTATGGCTACACCTTC. The V and J genes are TRBV28 and TRBJ1-2; maybe TRBD1 (5 bases). The V gene's germline CDR1 is MDHEN and CDR2 SYDVKM. V lost 3 bases and J 0 bases, leaving 17 bases between the germline ends. The length of the CDR3 is 17 residues.

This clonotype turned up a few times. V and J are TRBV12-3 or TRBV12-4 and TRBJ2-4, with D perhaps assigned TRBD1 or TRBD2 (5 bases each). Trimming removed 2 bases from V and 4 bases from J, with 12 bases in between. This CDR3 region has 15 residues. DNA of the CDR3: TGTGCCAGCAGTTTATCCGTGAGGGGAAAAAACATTCAGTACTTC. As protein: CASSLSVRGKNIQYF.

This clonotype was seen a handful of times. This CDR3 reads CASSLDRGVHGYTF. In nucleotides, the CDR3 is TGTGCCAGCAGCTTGGACAGGGGGGTCCATGGCTACACCTTC. The chain has TRBV5-6 and TRBJ1-2, with 8 nucleotides matching TRBD1. Germline V lookup: CDR1 SGHDT, CDR2 YYEEEE. This CDR3 region has 14 residues. Germline trimming cut 0 bases from V and 6 bases from J; bases unmatched to any gene: 4.

There are a few counts of this clonotype. This may arise from a read error, as a much more abundant clone is one base away. The chain uses TRBV7-2 and TRBJ1-1, with D perhaps TRBD1 (6 bases). The CDR3 is 14 residues long. V shed 5 bases and J shed 5 bases, with 15 bases lying between them. CDR1 SGHTA and CDR2 FQGNSA come from the germline V gene. In DNA form, the CDR3 reads TGTGCCAGCAGCCCAATGGGGGCGGGGACTGAAGCTTTCTTT. As protein: CASSPMGAGTEAFF. Together with reference TRBV7-2 and TRBJ1-1, the CDR3 gives the full variable domain: GAGVSQSPSNKVTEKGKDVELRCDPISGHTALYWYRQSLGQGLEFLIYFQGNSAPDKSGLPSDRFSAERTGGSVSTLTIQRTQQEDSAVYLCASSPMGAGTEAFFGQGTRLTVV.

This clonotype was detected ten times or more. The chain carries TRBV5-1 and TRBJ1-1; D gene unclear. The V end was cut by 7 bases, the J end by 0 bases, with 13 bases between. Germline V gene sequence: CDR1 SGHRS, CDR2 YFSETQ. This CDR3 spans 14 amino acids. The DNA for the CDR3 is TGCGCCAGCGCCCGTGCGGCTTTGAACACTGAAGCTTTCTTT. This sequence encodes CASARAALNTEAFF.

This clonotype came up a few times. CDR3 nucleotide sequence: TGTGCCAGCAGCTGGGGGGGGGGACCGCAAGAGACCCAGTACTTC. It encodes CASSWGGGPQETQYF. The chain has TRBV7-6 and TRBJ2-5; 7 bases fit TRBD2. Germline trimming cut 4 bases from V and 2 bases from J; bases unmatched to any gene: 7. From germline, CDR1 is SGHVS and CDR2 FNYEAQ. This CDR3 is built from 15 residues.

In its sample, this clonotype was seen many times. The V call is TRBV3-1, the J call TRBJ1-1, with D maybe TRBD1 (5 bases). This CDR3 has 13 residues. Trimming stripped 1 base from V and 10 bases from J, with 13 bases between. Germline V lookup: CDR1 LGHDT, CDR2 YNNKEL (reference sequence). CDR3 nucleotides: TGTGCCAGCAGCCAAGCGGGACCCCTTGTAGCTTTCTTT. Amino acid sequence: CASSQAGPLVAFF. The variable domain in full, completed from reference TRBV3-1 and TRBJ1-1, reads DTAVSQTPKYLVTQMGNDKSIKCEQNLGHDTMYWYKQDSKKFLKIMFSYNNKELIINETVPNRFSPKSPDKAHLNLHINSLELGDSAVYFCASSQAGPLVAFFGQGTRLTVV.

This clonotype was observed at least ten times. CDR3 nucleotide sequence: TGTGCCATCAGGGGACATGCAACTAATGAAAAACTGTTTTTT. Its protein product is CAIRGHATNEKLFF. The chain uses TRBV10-3 and TRBJ1-4, with D perhaps matching TRBD1 (6 bases). This CDR3 contains 14 residues. Germline assignment: CDR1 ENHRY and CDR2 SYGVKD. Deletions cut 6 bases from V and 0 bases from J, with 8 bases between.

The rearrangement uses TRBV7-2 and TRBJ2-2; TRBD2 might be the D (5 bases). Germline-derived CDR1 and CDR2 are SGHTA and FQGNSA. Trimming cost V 5 bases and J 1 base, with 14 bases left between them. The CDR3 spans 16 residues. CDR3 sequence: CASSPPSRVNTGELFF. As DNA, the CDR3 is TGTGCCAGCAGCCCCCCCTCGCGGGTGAACACCGGGGAGCTGTTTTTT.

This clonotype has at least ten counts. The chain links TRBV28 to TRBJ2-7; the match to TRBD1 covers 8 bases. Germline CDR1 MDHEN, CDR2 SYDVKM. The length of the CDR3 is 15 residues. V was clipped by 1 base and J by 7 bases; unmatched bases: 9. The CDR3 region has the DNA TGTGCCAGCAGTTTATCGGGGCAGGGGGCGAAGGAGCAGTACTTC. It codes for CASSLSGQGAKEQYF.

This chain joins TRBV28 and TRBJ2-5; 8 bases align to TRBD1. CDR1 is MDHEN, CDR2 SYDVKM, per germline. The CDR3 sequence is 16 residues long. The V segment lost 5 bases and the J segment 1 base; nucleotides outside the gene matches: 9. The CDR3 DNA reads as TGTGCCAGCAGTCCGACAGGGGACACAGTCCAAGAGACCCAGTACTTC. Encoded protein: CASSPTGDTVQETQYF.